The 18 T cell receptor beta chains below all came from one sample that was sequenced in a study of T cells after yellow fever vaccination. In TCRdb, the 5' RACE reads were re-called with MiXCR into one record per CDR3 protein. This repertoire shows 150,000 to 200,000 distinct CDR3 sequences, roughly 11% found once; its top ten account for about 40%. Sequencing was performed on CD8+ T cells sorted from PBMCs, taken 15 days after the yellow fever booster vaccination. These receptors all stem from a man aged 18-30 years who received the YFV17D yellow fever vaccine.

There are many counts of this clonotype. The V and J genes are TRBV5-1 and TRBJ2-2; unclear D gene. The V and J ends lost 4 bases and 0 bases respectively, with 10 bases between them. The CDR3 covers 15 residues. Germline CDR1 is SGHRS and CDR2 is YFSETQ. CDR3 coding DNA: TGCGCCAGCAGCGCGGACGTAGCGAACACCGGGGAGCTGTTTTTT. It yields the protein CASSADVANTGELFF. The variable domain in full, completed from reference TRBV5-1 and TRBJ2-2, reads KAGVTQTPRYLIKTRGQQVTLSCSPISGHRSVSWYQQTPGQGLQFLFEYFSETQRNKGNFPGRFSGRQFSNSRSEMNVSTLELGDSALYLCASSADVANTGELFFGEGSRLTVL.

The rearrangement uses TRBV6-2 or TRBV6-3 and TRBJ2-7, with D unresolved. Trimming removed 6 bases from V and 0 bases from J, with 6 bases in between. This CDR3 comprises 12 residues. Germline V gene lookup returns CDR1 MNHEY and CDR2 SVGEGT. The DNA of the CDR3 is TGTGCCAGCAGACGGAACTCCTACGAGCAGTACTTC. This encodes CASRRNSYEQYF.

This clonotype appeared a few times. The CDR3 sequence is CASSWDGDSNQPQHF. Written as DNA, the CDR3 is TGTGCCAGCAGCTGGGACGGTGATAGCAATCAGCCCCAGCATTTT. This sequence joins TRBV6-5 and TRBJ1-5; tentative D call: TRBD1 (5 bases). The V end lost 6 bases, the J end lost 0 bases, and 12 bases lay between the germline ends. In germline, CDR1 is MNHEY, CDR2 SVGAGI. This CDR3 has 15 residues.

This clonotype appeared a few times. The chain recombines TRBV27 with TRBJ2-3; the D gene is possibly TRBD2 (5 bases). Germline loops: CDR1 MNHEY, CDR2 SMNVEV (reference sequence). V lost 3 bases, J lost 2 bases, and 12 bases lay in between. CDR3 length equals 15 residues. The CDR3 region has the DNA TGTGCCAGCAGTTTCTCGGGGATAAACACAGATACGCAGTATTTT. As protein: CASSFSGINTDTQYF.

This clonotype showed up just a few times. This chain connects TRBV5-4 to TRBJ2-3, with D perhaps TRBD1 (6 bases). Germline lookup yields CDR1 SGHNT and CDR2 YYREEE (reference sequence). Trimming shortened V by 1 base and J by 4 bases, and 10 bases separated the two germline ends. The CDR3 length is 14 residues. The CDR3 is CASSLRGSSDTQYF. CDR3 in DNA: TGTGCCAGCAGCTTGAGGGGGAGTTCAGATACGCAGTATTTT.

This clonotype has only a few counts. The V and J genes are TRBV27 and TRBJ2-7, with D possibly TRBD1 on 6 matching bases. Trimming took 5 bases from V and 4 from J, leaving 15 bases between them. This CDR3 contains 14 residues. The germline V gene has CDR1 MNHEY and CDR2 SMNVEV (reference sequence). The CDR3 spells CASSRGTRGYEQYV. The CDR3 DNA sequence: TGTGCCAGCAGTAGAGGGACAAGGGGATACGAGCAGTACGTC.

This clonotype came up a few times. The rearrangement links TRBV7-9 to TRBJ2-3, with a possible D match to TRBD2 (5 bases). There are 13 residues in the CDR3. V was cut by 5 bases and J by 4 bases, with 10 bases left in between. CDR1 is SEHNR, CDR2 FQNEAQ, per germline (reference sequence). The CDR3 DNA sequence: TGTGCCAGCAGCCTGAGGGTTGCAGATACGCAGTATTTT. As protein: CASSLRVADTQYF.

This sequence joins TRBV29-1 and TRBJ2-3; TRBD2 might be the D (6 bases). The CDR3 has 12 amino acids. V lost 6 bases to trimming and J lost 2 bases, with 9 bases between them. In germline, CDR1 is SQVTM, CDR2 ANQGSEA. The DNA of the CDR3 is TGCAGCGTGGGGGACTCCACAGATACGCAGTATTTT. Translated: CSVGDSTDTQYF.

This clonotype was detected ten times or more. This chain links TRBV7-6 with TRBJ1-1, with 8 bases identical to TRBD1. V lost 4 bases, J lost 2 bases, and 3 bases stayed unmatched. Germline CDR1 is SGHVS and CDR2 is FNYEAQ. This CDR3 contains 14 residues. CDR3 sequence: CASSSGQGNTEAFF. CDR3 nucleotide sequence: TGTGCCAGCAGCTCCGGACAGGGCAACACTGAAGCTTTCTTT. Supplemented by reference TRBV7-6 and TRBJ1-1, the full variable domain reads GAGVSQSPRYKVTKRGQDVALRCDPISGHVSLYWYRQALGQGPEFLTYFNYEAQQDKSGLPNDRFSAERPEGSISTLTIQRTEQRDSAMYRCASSSGQGNTEAFFGQGTRLTVV.

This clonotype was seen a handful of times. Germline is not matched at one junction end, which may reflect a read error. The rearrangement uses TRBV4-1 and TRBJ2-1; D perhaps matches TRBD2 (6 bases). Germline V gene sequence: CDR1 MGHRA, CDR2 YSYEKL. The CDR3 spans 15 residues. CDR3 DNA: TGCGCCAGCAGCCAAGTGGGGGACTCCGACAATGAGCAGTTCTTC. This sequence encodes CASSQVGDSDNEQFF.

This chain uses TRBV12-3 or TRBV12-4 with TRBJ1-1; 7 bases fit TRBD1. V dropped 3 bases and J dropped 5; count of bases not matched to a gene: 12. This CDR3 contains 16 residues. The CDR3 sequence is CASSFLQTGASTEAFF. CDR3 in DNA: TGTGCCAGCAGTTTCCTACAAACAGGGGCCTCGACTGAAGCTTTCTTT.

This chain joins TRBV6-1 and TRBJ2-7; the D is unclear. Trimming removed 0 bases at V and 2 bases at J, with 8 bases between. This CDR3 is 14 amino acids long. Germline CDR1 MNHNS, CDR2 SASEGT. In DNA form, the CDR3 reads TGTGCCAGCAGTGAAGCCCCTATTACCTACGAGCAGTACTTC. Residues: CASSEAPITYEQYF.

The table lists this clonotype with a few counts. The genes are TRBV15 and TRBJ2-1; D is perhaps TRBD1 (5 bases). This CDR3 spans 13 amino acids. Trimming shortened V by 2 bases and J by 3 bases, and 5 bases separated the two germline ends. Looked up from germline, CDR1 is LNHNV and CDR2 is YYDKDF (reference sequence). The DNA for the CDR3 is TGTGCCACCAGCAGAACAGGCTACAATGAGCAGTTCTTC. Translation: CATSRTGYNEQFF.

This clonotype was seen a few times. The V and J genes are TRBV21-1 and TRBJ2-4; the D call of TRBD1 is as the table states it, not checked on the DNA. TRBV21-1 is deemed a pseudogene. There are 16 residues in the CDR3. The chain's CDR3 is CASSIPGQPDKNIQYF. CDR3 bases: TGTGCCAGCAGCATACCCGGGCAGCCAGACAAAAACATTCAGTACTTC.

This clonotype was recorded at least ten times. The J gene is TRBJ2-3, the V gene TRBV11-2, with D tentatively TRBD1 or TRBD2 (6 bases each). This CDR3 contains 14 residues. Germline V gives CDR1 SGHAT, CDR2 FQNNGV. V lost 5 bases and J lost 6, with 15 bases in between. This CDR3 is CASSKWGAIDTQYF. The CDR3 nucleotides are TGTGCCAGCAGCAAGTGGGGGGCTATCGATACGCAGTATTTT.

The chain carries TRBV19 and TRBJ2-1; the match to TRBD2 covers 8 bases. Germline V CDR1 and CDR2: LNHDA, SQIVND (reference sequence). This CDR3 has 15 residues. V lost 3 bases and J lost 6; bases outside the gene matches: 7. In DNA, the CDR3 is TGTGCCAGTAGTATGGGCGGGGGGCTGTTCAATGAGCAGTTCTTC. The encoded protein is CASSMGGGLFNEQFF.

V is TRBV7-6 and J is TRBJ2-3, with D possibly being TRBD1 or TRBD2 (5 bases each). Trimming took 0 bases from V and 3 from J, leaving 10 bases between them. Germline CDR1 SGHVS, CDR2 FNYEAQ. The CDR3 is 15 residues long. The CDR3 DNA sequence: TGTGCCAGCAGCTTAGCGGGGACGGTGACAGATACGCAGTATTTT. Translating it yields CASSLAGTVTDTQYF.

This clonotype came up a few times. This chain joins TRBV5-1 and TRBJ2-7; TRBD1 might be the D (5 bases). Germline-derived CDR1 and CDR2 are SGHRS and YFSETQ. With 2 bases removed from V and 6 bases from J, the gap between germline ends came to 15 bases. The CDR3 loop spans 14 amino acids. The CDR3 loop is CASSFQGKVGEQYF. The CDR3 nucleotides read TGCGCCAGCAGCTTCCAGGGAAAGGTAGGCGAGCAGTACTTC. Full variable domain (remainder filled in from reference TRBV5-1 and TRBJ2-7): KAGVTQTPRYLIKTRGQQVTLSCSPISGHRSVSWYQQTPGQGLQFLFEYFSETQRNKGNFPGRFSGRQFSNSRSEMNVSTLELGDSALYLCASSFQGKVGEQYFGPGTRLTVT.